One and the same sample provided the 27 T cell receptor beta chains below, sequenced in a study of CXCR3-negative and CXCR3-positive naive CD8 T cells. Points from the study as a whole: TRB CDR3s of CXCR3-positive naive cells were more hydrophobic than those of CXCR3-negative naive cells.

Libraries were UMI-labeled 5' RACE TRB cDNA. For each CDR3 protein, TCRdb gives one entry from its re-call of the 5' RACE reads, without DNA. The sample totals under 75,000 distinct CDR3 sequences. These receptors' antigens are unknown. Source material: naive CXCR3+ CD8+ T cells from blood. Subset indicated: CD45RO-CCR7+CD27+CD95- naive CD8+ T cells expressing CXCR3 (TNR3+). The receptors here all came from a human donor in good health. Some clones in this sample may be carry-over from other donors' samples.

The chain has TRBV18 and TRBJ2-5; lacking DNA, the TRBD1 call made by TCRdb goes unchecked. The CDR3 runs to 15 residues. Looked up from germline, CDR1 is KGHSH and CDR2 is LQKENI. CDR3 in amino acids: CASSQSTGTQETQYF.

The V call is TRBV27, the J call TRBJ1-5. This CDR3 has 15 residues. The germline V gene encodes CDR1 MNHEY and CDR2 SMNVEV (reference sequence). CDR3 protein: CASSSSGSLNQPQHF.

The CDR3 sequence is CSVEEGRGAYEQYF. This rearrangement joins TRBV29-1 to TRBJ2-7; with no DNA, the TCRdb D assignment of TRBD1 cannot be verified. Per germline, CDR1 SQVTM and CDR2 ANQGSEA. This CDR3 contains 14 residues.

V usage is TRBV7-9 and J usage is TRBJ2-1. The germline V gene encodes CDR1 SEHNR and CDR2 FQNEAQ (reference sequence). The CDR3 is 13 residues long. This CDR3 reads CASSSTSYNEQFF.

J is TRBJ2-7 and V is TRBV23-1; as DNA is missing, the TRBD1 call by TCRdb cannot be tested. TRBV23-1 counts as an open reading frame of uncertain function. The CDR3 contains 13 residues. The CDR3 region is CASSQSPGHRRYF.

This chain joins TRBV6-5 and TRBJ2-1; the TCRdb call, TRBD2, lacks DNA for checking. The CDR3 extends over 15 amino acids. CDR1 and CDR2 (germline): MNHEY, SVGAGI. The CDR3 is CASRLLAGPYNEQFF.

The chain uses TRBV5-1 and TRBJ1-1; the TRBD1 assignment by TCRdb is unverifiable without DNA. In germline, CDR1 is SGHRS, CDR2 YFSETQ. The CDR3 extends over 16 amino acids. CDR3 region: CASSLPGQFSNTEAFF.

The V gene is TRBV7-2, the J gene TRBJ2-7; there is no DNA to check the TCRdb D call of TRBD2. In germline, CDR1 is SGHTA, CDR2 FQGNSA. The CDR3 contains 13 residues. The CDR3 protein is CASSSGLAYEQYF.

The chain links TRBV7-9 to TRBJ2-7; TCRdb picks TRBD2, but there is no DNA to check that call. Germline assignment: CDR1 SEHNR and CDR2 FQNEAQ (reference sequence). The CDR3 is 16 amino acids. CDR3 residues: CASSLGMVADSYEQYF.

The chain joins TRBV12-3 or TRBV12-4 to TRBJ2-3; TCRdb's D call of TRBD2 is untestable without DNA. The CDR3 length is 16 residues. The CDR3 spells CASSQLAGSSTDTQYF.

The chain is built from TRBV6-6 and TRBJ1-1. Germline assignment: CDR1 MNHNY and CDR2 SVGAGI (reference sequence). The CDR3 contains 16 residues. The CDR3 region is CASAQPGRRGGTEAFF.

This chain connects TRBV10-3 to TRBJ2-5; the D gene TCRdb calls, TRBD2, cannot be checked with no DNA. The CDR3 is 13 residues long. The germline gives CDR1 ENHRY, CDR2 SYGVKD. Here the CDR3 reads CAIGPAAQETQYF.

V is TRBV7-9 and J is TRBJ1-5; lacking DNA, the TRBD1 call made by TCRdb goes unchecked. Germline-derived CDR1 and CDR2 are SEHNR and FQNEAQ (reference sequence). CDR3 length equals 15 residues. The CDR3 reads CASSDRDRDFQPQHF.

The CDR3 loop reads CASSPKPGANVLTF. This chain connects TRBV18 to TRBJ2-6. This CDR3 contains 14 residues. The germline V gene encodes CDR1 KGHSH and CDR2 LQKENI.

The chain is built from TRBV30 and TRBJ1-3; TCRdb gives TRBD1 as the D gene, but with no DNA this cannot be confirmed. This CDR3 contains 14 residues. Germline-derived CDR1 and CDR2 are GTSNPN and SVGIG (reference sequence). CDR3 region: CAWGSRGSGNTIYF.

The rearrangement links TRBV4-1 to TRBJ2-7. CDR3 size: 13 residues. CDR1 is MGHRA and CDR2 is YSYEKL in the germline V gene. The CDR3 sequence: CASSQDSGYEQYF.

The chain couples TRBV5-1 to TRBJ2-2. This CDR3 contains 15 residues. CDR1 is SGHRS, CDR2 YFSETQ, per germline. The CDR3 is CASSWDQAGTGELFF.

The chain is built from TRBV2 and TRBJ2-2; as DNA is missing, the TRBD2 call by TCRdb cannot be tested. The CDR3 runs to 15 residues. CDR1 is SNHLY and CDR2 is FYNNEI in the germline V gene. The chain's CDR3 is CAIRGVVRDTGELFF.

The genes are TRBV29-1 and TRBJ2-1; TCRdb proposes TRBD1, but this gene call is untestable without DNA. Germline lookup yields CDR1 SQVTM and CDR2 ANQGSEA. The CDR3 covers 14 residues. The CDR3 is CSFSGTGSPNEQFF.

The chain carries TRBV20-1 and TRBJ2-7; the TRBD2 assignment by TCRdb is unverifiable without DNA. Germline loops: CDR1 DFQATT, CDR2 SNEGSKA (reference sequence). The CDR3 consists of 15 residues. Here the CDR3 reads CSAKSLTGPDYEQYF.

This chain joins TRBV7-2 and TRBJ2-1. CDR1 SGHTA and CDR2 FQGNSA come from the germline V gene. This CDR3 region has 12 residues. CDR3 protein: CASGFGNNEQFF. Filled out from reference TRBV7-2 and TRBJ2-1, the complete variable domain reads GAGVSQSPSNKVTEKGKDVELRCDPISGHTALYWYRQSLGQGLEFLIYFQGNSAPDKSGLPSDRFSAERTGGSVSTLTIQRTQQEDSAVYLCASGFGNNEQFFGPGTRLTVL.

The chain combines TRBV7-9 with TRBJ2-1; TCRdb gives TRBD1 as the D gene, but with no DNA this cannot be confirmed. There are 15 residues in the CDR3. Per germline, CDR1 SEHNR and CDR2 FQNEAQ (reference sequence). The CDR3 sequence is CASSSGQGAHNEQFF.

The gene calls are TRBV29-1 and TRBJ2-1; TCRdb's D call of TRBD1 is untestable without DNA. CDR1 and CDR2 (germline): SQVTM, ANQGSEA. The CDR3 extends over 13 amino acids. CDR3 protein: CSVRGGSYNEQFF.

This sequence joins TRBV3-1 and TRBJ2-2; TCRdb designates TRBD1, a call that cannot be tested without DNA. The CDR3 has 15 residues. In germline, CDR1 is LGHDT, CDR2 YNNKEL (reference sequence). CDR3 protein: CASSPRTGGTGELFF.

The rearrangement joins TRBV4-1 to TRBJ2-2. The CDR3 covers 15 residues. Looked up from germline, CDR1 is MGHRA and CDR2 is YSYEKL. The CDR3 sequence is CASSQGFLNTGELFF.

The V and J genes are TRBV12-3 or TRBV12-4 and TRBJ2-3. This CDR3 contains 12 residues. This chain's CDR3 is CASSLGRDTQYF.

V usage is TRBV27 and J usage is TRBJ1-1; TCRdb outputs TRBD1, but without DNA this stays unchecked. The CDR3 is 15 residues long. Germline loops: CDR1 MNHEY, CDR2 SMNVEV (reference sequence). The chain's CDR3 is CASSITTGVGTEAFF.